The TCR beta chain described here comes from a study of blood T cells in healthy people across ages. About the study: T cells yielded about one barcoded beta molecule per two cells through template switching. Study conclusions and caveats: It was the long-lived donors that had more naive CD4+ cells and higher diversity than aged donors. Among T cells, TCR beta diversity per million cells dropped roughly linearly as age rose.

In this sample, this clonotype turned up once. Its antigen remains unknown. The authors ran a second PCR of 7 to 11 cycles using a sample-barcoded 5' primer and a J-beta primer mix. TCRdb used MiXCR to reprocess the 5' RACE reads, holding one entry per CDR3 protein. Of some 1,500,000 distinct CDR3 sequences listed, approximately 43% are singletons. The CDR3 extends over 14 amino acids. The J segment lost 3 bases and the V segment lost 4 bases, leaving 5 bases of the junction unmatched. From germline, CDR1 is LGHDT and CDR2 YNNKEL (reference sequence). Sequencing was done on a sample of blood. The genes are TRBV3-1 and TRBJ1-1; TRBD1 matches at 7 bases. The source of this sequence is a woman under 30 in good health. CDR3: CASSPTRGYTEAFF. CDR3 sequence (DNA): TGTGCCAGCAGCCCAACCAGGGGGTACACTGAAGCTTTCTTT.